The 28 T cell receptor beta chains in this list originate from one sample, sequenced in a study of blood T cell repertoires in COVID-19. Libraries were prepared by immunoSEQ multiplex PCR; TCRdb keeps only in-frame clonotypes and omits some of them. The table lists more than 200,000 clones, around 80% of them singletons, with nearly 7.5% in the top ten. What was sequenced was PBMCs or T cells enriched from blood (not recorded which). The receptors were sampled from a woman aged 40-49 years with acute COVID-19.

The chain uses TRBV12-5 and TRBJ1-1, with TRBD1 matching over 8 bases. Trimming at V came to 6 bases and at J to 10 bases, leaving 10 bases not matched to a gene. CDR3 size: 13 residues. Germline-derived CDR1 and CDR2 are LGHNT and FRNRAP. The CDR3 region has the DNA TGTGCTAGTGGCCCTGGACAGGGACGGCCAGCTTTCTTT. It codes for CASGPGQGRPAFF.

V and J are TRBV25-1 and TRBJ2-2; TRBD1 might be the D (6 bases). Germline V CDR1 and CDR2: MGHDK, SYGVNS. V gave up 4 bases and J gave up 5 bases, with 11 bases separating them. This CDR3 is 14 amino acids long. CDR3 coding DNA: TGTGCCAGCAGTGTACAACAGGGAACCGGGGAGCTGTTTTTT. The encoded protein is CASSVQQGTGELFF. Drawing the rest from reference TRBV25-1 and TRBJ2-2, the complete variable domain is EADIYQTPRYLVIGTGKKITLECSQTMGHDKMYWYQQDPGMELHLIHYSYGVNSTEKGDLSSESTVSRIRTEHFPLTLESARPSHTSQYLCASSVQQGTGELFFGEGSRLTVL.

The CDR3 region has the DNA TGTGCCAGCAGTCTGAGAGGGGGTTTCTCTGGAAACACCATATATTTT. This sequence encodes CASSLRGGFSGNTIYF. The gene calls are TRBV28 and TRBJ1-3, with D perhaps TRBD1 (6 bases). Germline loops: CDR1 MDHEN, CDR2 SYDVKM. This CDR3 comprises 16 residues. Trimming cost V 5 bases and J 0 bases, with 14 bases left between them.

The rearrangement links TRBV12-5 to TRBJ2-1; TRBD2 aligns across 8 bases. The CDR3 runs to 16 residues. The ends lost 7 bases at V and 2 bases at J; junction bases unmatched: 10. Germline V lookup: CDR1 LGHNT, CDR2 FRNRAP. CDR3: CASAQRAGVAYNEQFF. The DNA of the CDR3 is TGTGCTAGTGCCCAAAGAGCGGGAGTGGCCTACAATGAGCAGTTCTTC.

The rearrangement joins TRBV12-3 or TRBV12-4 to TRBJ1-1; D gene uncertain. V lost 7 bases, J lost 7 bases, and 13 bases lay in between. The CDR3 totals 12 residues. The CDR3 DNA follows: TGTGCCAGCACCGGAGTGAGCGTTGAAGCTTTCTTT. Residues: CASTGVSVEAFF.

The chain employs TRBV7-8 and TRBJ1-1; 7 bases are shared with TRBD1. CDR1 and CDR2 from the germline V gene are SGHVS and FQNEAQ. CDR3 size: 15 residues. The V gene end was trimmed by 7 bases and the J gene end by 0 bases; junction bases not matched to a gene: 8. The DNA for the CDR3 is TGTGCCAGCACCAATACGGGACAGATGAACACTGAAGCTTTCTTT. The encoded protein is CASTNTGQMNTEAFF.

The chain carries TRBV6-4 and TRBJ1-5, with no clear D. The V gene's germline CDR1 is MRHNA and CDR2 SNTAGT. There are 13 residues in the CDR3. V gave up 4 bases and J gave up 3 bases, with 7 bases separating them. Written as DNA, the CDR3 is TGTGCCAGCAGTGCAGACTACAATCAGCCCCAGCATTTT. This codes for CASSADYNQPQHF.

The V and J genes are TRBV11-3 and TRBJ2-1; D may be TRBD1 (5 bases). V gave up 1 base and J gave up 8 bases, with 6 bases separating them. Germline lookup yields CDR1 SGHNT and CDR2 YENEEA. This CDR3 has 12 amino acids. The CDR3 is CASSLGGHEQFF. DNA for the CDR3: TGTGCCAGCAGCTTAGGGGGCCATGAGCAGTTCTTC.

J is TRBJ1-2 and V is TRBV11-1; 9 positions match TRBD1. This CDR3 has 15 amino acids. The germline CDR1 and CDR2 sequences are SGHAT and FQDESV (reference sequence). After removal of 5 bases from V and 6 bases from J, the junction contained 10 bases not matched to a gene. The CDR3: CASSNSLQGADGYTF. In DNA form, the CDR3 reads TGTGCCAGCAGCAATTCTCTACAGGGGGCAGATGGCTACACCTTC.

The CDR3 protein is CAISESEGWVSAFF. CDR3 DNA sequence: TGTGCCATCAGTGAGTCGGAGGGGTGGGTTTCGGCTTTCTTT. The V call is TRBV10-3, the J call TRBJ1-1, with a weak D call TRBD1 (5 bases). The ends were cut back, 0 bases at V and 11 bases at J, with 16 bases in the middle. There are 14 residues in the CDR3. Looked up from germline, CDR1 is ENHRY and CDR2 is SYGVKD.

This clone was seen once. The J gene is TRBJ2-7, the V gene TRBV23-1, with D tentatively TRBD1 (6 bases). TRBV23-1 is an ORF, with its function uncertain. The CDR3 has 15 amino acids. V was pared by 1 base and J by 7 bases, with 17 bases between. The CDR3 protein is CASSQYSGQPGEQYF. The CDR3 nucleotides are TGCGCCAGCAGTCAATACTCCGGACAGCCGGGGGAGCAGTACTTC.

The chain has TRBV3-1 (or the pseudogene TRBV3-2) and TRBJ2-2; TRBD1 might be the D (5 bases). V shed 3 bases and J shed 4 bases, with 9 bases lying between them. Germline V CDR1 and CDR2: LGHDT, YNNKEL (reference sequence). CDR3 length: 14 amino acids. CDR3 in DNA: TGTGCCAGCAGCCAGGTCAGGGCCACCGGGGAGCTGTTTTTT. It yields the protein CASSQVRATGELFF.

DNA of the CDR3: TGTGCCAGCAGCTTAGGGCATAGAGGGGGGGGCGGCGATGAGCAGTTCTTC. Translating it yields CASSLGHRGGGGDEQFF. The chain joins TRBV11-2 to TRBJ2-1; D might be TRBD2 (7 bases). V was pared by 1 base and J by 8 bases, with 21 bases between. The CDR3 is 17 amino acids. Germline values: CDR1 SGHAT, CDR2 FQNNGV.

The genes are TRBV7-9 and TRBJ2-7, with 9 bases fitting TRBD1. The V and J ends lost 0 bases and 3 bases, in that order; junction bases with no gene match: 3. The CDR3 has 15 amino acids. The V gene's germline CDR1 is SEHNR and CDR2 FQNEAQ (reference sequence). CDR3 region: CASSLARTGVYEQYF. The CDR3 DNA reads TGTGCCAGCAGCTTAGCTAGGACAGGGGTCTACGAGCAGTACTTC.

This chain links TRBV5-4 with TRBJ2-7; possibly TRBD1 for D (6 bases). This CDR3 spans 14 amino acids. CDR1 SGHNT and CDR2 YYREEE come from the germline V gene (reference sequence). Deletions cut 4 bases from V and 3 bases from J, with 14 bases between. CDR3 nucleotide sequence: TGTGCCAGCAGCCCGAACGCAGGGGACTACGAGCAGTACTTC. This encodes CASSPNAGDYEQYF.

The gene calls are TRBV10-3 and TRBJ2-3; 9 positions match TRBD1. In germline, CDR1 is ENHRY, CDR2 SYGVKD. The CDR3 is 16 residues long. The V segment lost 4 bases and the J segment 0 bases; nucleotides outside the gene matches: 5. The CDR3: CAISGGTGTSTDTQYF. In DNA, the CDR3 is TGTGCCATCAGTGGGGGGACAGGGACTAGCACAGATACGCAGTATTTT.

This sequence joins TRBV27 and TRBJ2-1; D uncertain. The V gene lost 6 bases and the J gene lost 0 bases, with 12 bases spanning the gap. Germline CDR1 is MNHEY and CDR2 is SMNVEV (reference sequence). This CDR3 has 15 residues. The CDR3 nucleotides read TGTGCCAGCAGGCCCGACTTCCACTCCTACAATGAGCAGTTCTTC. It is translated as CASRPDFHSYNEQFF.

The rearrangement uses TRBV9 and TRBJ1-6, with 9 bases lining up with TRBD1. This CDR3 contains 15 residues. V lost 2 bases and J lost 8; bases outside the gene matches: 5. Per the germline V gene, CDR1 is SGDLS and CDR2 is YYNGEE. The CDR3 sequence: CASSVLDRGDSPLHF. The CDR3 region has the DNA TGTGCCAGCAGCGTCCTGGACAGGGGCGATTCACCCCTCCACTTT.

This clone showed up just a few times. This chain connects TRBV30 to TRBJ1-2; tentative D call: TRBD1 (6 bases). Germline CDR1 is GTSNPN and CDR2 is SVGIG (reference sequence). This CDR3 is 15 amino acids long. Trimming took 0 bases from V and 3 from J, leaving 14 bases between them. The CDR3 sequence: CAWSVQGFYDYGYTF. The CDR3 DNA reads TGTGCCTGGAGTGTTCAGGGGTTTTACGACTATGGCTACACCTTC.

The chain uses TRBV28 and TRBJ2-1; D is ambiguous. Germline-derived CDR1 and CDR2 are MDHEN and SYDVKM. The V and J ends lost 7 bases and 7 bases respectively, with 14 bases between them. The CDR3 runs to 13 residues. CDR3 DNA sequence: TGTGCCAGCAATCCGATGAGGCCTAATGAGCAGTTCTTC. It is translated as CASNPMRPNEQFF.

In nucleotides, the CDR3 is TGTGCCAGCTCACTAGGCGGTAGCTACGAGCAGTACTTC. Protein: CASSLGGSYEQYF. The V call is TRBV18, the J call TRBJ2-7, with D unresolved. The V gene's germline CDR1 is KGHSH and CDR2 LQKENI. This CDR3 spans 13 amino acids. Trimming took off 4 bases at V and 3 bases at J, with 10 bases between the two ends.

V usage is TRBV7-2 and J usage is TRBJ1-2, with D unclear. The CDR3 has 14 residues. In germline, CDR1 is SGHTA, CDR2 FQGNSA. The ends were cut back, 1 base at V and 1 base at J, with 7 bases in the middle. The CDR3: CASSLDRNNYGYTF. In DNA form, the CDR3 reads TGTGCCAGCAGCTTAGATCGTAATAACTATGGCTACACCTTC.

V and J are TRBV12-3 or TRBV12-4 and TRBJ2-7, with 8 bases aligning to TRBD1. The CDR3 loop spans 13 amino acids. The junction had 1 base not matched to a gene; V was cut back by 1 base and J by 5 bases. CDR3 in amino acids: CASSLVDRDEQYF. Here the CDR3 DNA reads TGTGCCAGCAGTTTAGTGGACAGGGACGAGCAGTACTTC.

This clone was seen at least ten times. The V and J genes are TRBV5-1 and TRBJ2-3; perhaps TRBD2 as D (7 bases). The V end was cut by 6 bases, the J end by 2 bases, with 10 bases between. CDR3 size: 13 residues. The germline gives CDR1 SGHRS, CDR2 YFSETQ. The CDR3 region has the DNA TGCGCCAGCATGCGGGGGCTCACAGATACGCAGTATTTT. Amino acids: CASMRGLTDTQYF. The variable domain in full, with the rest retrieved from reference TRBV5-1 and TRBJ2-3, is KAGVTQTPRYLIKTRGQQVTLSCSPISGHRSVSWYQQTPGQGLQFLFEYFSETQRNKGNFPGRFSGRQFSNSRSEMNVSTLELGDSALYLCASMRGLTDTQYFGPGTRLTVL.

V gene TRBV4-1 combines with J gene TRBJ1-1; TRBD1 aligns across 8 bases. The CDR3 sequence is 22 residues long. Germline V lookup: CDR1 MGHRA, CDR2 YSYEKL. J was trimmed by 4 bases and V by 0 bases; bases with no gene match: 25. CDR3 coding DNA: TGCGCCAGCAGCCAAGAGTGGACCCCAGAGGGTACAGGGGGAATTATTGGCACTGAAGCTTTCTTT. It encodes CASSQEWTPEGTGGIIGTEAFF.

V usage is TRBV9 and J usage is TRBJ2-1; maybe TRBD2 (6 bases). Trimming took off 0 bases at V and 9 bases at J, with 16 bases between the two ends. CDR1 SGDLS and CDR2 YYNGEE come from the germline V gene. This CDR3 region has 15 residues. The CDR3: CASSVEGLIFAEQFF. CDR3 bases: TGTGCCAGCAGCGTAGAGGGACTGATATTCGCTGAGCAGTTCTTC.

The chain carries TRBV2 and TRBJ2-2; 7 positions match TRBD1. Per the germline V gene, CDR1 is SNHLY and CDR2 is FYNNEI. The V gene end was trimmed by 6 bases and the J gene end by 4 bases; junction bases not matched to a gene: 5. CDR3 length: 14 residues. CDR3 region: CASRAGTATGELFF. The CDR3 DNA follows: TGTGCCAGCAGGGCTGGGACAGCCACCGGGGAGCTGTTTTTT.

The chain couples TRBV7-9 to TRBJ2-7; the D gene is possibly TRBD2 (6 bases). The CDR3 runs to 16 residues. V dropped 6 bases and J dropped 4 bases, with 22 bases sitting between them. The germline V gene encodes CDR1 SEHNR and CDR2 FQNEAQ (reference sequence). For the CDR3, the DNA is TGTGCCAGCAGTCCGCCCGTGGACGGGAGAGGATACGAGCAGTACTTC. It codes for CASSPPVDGRGYEQYF.